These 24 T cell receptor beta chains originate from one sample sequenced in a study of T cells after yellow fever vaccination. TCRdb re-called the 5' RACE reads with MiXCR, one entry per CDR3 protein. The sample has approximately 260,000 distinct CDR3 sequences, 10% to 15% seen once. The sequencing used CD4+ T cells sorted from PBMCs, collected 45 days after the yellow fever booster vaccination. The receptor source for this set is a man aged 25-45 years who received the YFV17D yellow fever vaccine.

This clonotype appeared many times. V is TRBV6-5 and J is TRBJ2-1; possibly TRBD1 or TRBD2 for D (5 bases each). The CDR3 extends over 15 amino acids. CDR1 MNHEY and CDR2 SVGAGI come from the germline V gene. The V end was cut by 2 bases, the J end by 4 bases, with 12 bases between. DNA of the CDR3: TGTGCCAGCAGTTACGGGGGATCCACTTACAATGAGCAGTTCTTC. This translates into CASSYGGSTYNEQFF.

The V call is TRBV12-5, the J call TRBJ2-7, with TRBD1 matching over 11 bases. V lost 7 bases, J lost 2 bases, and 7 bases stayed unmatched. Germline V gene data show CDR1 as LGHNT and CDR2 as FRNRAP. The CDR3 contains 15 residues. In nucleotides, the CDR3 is TGTGCTAGTGCCGCCGGACAGGGGGCCCCCTACGAGCAGTACTTC. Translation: CASAAGQGAPYEQYF.

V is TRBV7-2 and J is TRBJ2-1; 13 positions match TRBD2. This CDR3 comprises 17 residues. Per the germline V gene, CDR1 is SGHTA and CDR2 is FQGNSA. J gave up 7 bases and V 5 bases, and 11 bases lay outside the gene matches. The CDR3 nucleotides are TGTGCCAGCAGCCCCCCCTCGGCACTAGCGGGAGGGAATGAGCAGTTCTTC. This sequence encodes CASSPPSALAGGNEQFF.

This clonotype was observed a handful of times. CDR3 loop: CASSYRPSRTDTQYF. For the CDR3, the DNA is TGCGCCAGCAGCTACAGACCCTCCCGCACAGATACGCAGTATTTT. V is TRBV5-1 and J is TRBJ2-3; D remains ambiguous. The CDR3 totals 15 residues. Looked up from germline, CDR1 is SGHRS and CDR2 is YFSETQ. V was pared by 3 bases and J by 1 base, with 12 bases between.

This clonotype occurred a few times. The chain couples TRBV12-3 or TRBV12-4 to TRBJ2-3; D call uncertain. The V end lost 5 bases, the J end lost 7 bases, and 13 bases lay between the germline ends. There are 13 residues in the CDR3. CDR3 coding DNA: TGTGCCAGCAGTCAGATAATTTCCAATACGCAGTATTTT. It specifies CASSQIISNTQYF.

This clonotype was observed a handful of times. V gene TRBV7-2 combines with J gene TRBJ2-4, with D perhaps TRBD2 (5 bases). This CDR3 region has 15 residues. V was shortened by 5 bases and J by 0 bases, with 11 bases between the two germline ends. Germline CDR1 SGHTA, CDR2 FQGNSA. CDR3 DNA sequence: TGTGCCAGCAGCCTGAGAGGGCTAGCCAAAAACATTCAGTACTTC. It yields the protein CASSLRGLAKNIQYF.

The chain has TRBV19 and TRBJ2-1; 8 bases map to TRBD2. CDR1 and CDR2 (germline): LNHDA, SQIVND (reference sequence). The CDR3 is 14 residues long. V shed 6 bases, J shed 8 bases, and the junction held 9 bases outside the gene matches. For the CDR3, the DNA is TGTGCCAGTAGGGTTGCGGGAGGCCTCCATGAGCAGTTCTTC. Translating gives CASRVAGGLHEQFF.

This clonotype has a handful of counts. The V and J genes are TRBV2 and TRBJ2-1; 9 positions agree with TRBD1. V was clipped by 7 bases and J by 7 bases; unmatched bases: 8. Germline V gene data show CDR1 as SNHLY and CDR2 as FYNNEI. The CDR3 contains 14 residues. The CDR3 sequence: CASNSGQGVNEQFF. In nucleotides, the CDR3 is TGTGCCAGCAACTCGGGACAGGGTGTAAATGAGCAGTTCTTC.

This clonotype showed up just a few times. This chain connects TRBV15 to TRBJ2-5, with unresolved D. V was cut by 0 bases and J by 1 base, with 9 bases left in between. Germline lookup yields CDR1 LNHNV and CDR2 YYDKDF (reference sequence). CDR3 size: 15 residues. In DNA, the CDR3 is TGTGCCACCAGCAGAGATGGGGTCGTCCAAGAGACCCAGTACTTC. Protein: CATSRDGVVQETQYF.

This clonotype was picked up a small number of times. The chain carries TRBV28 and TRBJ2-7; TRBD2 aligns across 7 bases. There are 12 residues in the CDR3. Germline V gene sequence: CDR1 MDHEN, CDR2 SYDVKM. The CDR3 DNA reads TGTGCTGGGGGGGACGGCTACTACGAGCAGTACTTC. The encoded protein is CAGGDGYYEQYF.

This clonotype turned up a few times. This CDR3 is CSANGDTQYF. Here the CDR3 DNA reads TGCAGTGCTAACGGGGATACGCAGTATTTT. This rearrangement joins TRBV20-1 to TRBJ2-3; D gene ambiguous. Trimming pared 4 bases from V and 6 bases from J, leaving 5 bases between. This CDR3 has 10 amino acids. Per the germline V gene, CDR1 is DFQATT and CDR2 is SNEGSKA (reference sequence).

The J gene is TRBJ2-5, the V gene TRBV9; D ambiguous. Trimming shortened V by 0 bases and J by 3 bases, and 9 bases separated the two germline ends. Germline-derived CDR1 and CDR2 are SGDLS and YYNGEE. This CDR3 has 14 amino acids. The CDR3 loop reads CASSVGGLEETQYF. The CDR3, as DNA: TGTGCCAGCAGCGTAGGTGGGCTCGAAGAGACCCAGTACTTC.

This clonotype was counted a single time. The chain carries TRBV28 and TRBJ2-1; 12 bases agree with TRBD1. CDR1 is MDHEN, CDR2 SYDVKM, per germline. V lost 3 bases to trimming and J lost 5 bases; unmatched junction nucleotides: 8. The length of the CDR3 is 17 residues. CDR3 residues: CASSFFRGTGGHNEQFF. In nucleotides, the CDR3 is TGTGCCAGCAGTTTTTTCCGAGGGACAGGGGGCCACAATGAGCAGTTCTTC.

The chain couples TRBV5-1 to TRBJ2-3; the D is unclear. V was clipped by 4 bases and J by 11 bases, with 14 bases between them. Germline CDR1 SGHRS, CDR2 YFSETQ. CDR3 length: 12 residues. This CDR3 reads CASSPESFRQYF. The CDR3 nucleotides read TGCGCCAGCAGCCCGGAGTCCTTTAGGCAGTATTTT.

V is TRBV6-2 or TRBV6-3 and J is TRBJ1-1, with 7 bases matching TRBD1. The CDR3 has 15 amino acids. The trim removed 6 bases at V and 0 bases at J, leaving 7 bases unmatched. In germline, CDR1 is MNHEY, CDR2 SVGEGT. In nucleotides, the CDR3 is TGTGCCAGCAGCCAGTGGACAGGTATGAACACTGAAGCTTTCTTT. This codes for CASSQWTGMNTEAFF.

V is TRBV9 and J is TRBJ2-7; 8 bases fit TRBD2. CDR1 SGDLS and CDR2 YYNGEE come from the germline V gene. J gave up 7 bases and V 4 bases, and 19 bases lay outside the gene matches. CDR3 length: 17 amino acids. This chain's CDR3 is CASSSWVSGSLSGEQYF. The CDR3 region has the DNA TGTGCCAGCAGCTCTTGGGTCAGCGGGAGTTTGTCGGGGGAGCAGTACTTC.

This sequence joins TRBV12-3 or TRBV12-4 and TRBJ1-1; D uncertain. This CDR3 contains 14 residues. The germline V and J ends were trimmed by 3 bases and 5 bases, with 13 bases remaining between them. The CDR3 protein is CASSLGRVETEAFF. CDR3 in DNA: TGTGCCAGCAGTTTGGGGAGGGTGGAGACTGAAGCTTTCTTT.

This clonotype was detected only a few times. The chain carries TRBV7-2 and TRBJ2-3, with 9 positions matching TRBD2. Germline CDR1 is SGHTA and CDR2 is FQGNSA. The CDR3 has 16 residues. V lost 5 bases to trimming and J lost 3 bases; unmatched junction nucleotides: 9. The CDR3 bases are TGTGCCAGCAGCCTCTGGGTAGCGGGAGAGACAGATACGCAGTATTTT. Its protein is CASSLWVAGETDTQYF.

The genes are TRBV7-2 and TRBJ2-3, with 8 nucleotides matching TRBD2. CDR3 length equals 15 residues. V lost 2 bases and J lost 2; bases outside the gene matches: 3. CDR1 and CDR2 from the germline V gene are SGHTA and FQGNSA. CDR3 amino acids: CASSLILAATDTQYF. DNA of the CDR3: TGTGCCAGCAGCTTAATACTAGCGGCCACAGATACGCAGTATTTT.

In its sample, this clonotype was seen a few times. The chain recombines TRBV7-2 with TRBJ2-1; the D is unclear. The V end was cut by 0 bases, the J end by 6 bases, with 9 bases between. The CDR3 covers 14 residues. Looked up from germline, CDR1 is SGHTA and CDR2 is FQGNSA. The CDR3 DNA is TGTGCCAGCAGCTTAGCGTCCACCATCAATGAGCAGTTCTTC. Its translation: CASSLASTINEQFF.

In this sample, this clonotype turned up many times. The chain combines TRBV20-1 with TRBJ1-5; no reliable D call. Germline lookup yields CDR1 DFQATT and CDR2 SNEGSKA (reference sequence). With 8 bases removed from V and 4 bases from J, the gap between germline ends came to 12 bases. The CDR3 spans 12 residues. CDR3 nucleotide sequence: TGCAGTTATGGACGTGAAAATCAGCCCCAGCATTTT. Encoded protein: CSYGRENQPQHF.

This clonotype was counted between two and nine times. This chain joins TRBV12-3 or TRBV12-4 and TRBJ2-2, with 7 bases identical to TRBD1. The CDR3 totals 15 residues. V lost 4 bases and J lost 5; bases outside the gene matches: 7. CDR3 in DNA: TGTGCCAGCAGTTATTTCGGCAGGGGGACCGGGGAGCTGTTTTTT. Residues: CASSYFGRGTGELFF.

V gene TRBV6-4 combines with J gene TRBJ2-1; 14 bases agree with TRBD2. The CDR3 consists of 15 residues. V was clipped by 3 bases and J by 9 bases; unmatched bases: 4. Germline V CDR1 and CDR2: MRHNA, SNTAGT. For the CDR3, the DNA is TGTGCCAGCAGTGAGGGACTAGCGGGAGTCGGTGAGCAGTTCTTC. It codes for CASSEGLAGVGEQFF.

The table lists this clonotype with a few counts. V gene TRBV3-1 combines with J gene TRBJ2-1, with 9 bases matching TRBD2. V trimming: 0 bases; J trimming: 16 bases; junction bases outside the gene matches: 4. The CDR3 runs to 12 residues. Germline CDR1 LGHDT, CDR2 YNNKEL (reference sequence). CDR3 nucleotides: TGTGCCAGCAGCCAAGAGGGGACTAGCTCCTTCTTC. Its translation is CASSQEGTSSFF.